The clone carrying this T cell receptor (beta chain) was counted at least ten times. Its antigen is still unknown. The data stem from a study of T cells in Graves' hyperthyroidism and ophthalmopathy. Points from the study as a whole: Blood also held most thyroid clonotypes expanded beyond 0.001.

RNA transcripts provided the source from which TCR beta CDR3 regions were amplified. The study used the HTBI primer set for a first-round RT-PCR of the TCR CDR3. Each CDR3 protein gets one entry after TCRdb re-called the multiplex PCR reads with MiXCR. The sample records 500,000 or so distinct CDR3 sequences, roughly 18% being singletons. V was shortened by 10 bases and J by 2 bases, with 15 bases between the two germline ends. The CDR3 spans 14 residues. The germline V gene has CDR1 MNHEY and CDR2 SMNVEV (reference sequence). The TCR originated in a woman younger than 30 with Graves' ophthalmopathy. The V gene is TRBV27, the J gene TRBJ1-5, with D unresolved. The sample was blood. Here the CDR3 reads CATSRGKGNQPQHF. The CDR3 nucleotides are TGTGCCACCTCCCGGGGTAAAGGCAATCAGCCCCAGCATTTT.